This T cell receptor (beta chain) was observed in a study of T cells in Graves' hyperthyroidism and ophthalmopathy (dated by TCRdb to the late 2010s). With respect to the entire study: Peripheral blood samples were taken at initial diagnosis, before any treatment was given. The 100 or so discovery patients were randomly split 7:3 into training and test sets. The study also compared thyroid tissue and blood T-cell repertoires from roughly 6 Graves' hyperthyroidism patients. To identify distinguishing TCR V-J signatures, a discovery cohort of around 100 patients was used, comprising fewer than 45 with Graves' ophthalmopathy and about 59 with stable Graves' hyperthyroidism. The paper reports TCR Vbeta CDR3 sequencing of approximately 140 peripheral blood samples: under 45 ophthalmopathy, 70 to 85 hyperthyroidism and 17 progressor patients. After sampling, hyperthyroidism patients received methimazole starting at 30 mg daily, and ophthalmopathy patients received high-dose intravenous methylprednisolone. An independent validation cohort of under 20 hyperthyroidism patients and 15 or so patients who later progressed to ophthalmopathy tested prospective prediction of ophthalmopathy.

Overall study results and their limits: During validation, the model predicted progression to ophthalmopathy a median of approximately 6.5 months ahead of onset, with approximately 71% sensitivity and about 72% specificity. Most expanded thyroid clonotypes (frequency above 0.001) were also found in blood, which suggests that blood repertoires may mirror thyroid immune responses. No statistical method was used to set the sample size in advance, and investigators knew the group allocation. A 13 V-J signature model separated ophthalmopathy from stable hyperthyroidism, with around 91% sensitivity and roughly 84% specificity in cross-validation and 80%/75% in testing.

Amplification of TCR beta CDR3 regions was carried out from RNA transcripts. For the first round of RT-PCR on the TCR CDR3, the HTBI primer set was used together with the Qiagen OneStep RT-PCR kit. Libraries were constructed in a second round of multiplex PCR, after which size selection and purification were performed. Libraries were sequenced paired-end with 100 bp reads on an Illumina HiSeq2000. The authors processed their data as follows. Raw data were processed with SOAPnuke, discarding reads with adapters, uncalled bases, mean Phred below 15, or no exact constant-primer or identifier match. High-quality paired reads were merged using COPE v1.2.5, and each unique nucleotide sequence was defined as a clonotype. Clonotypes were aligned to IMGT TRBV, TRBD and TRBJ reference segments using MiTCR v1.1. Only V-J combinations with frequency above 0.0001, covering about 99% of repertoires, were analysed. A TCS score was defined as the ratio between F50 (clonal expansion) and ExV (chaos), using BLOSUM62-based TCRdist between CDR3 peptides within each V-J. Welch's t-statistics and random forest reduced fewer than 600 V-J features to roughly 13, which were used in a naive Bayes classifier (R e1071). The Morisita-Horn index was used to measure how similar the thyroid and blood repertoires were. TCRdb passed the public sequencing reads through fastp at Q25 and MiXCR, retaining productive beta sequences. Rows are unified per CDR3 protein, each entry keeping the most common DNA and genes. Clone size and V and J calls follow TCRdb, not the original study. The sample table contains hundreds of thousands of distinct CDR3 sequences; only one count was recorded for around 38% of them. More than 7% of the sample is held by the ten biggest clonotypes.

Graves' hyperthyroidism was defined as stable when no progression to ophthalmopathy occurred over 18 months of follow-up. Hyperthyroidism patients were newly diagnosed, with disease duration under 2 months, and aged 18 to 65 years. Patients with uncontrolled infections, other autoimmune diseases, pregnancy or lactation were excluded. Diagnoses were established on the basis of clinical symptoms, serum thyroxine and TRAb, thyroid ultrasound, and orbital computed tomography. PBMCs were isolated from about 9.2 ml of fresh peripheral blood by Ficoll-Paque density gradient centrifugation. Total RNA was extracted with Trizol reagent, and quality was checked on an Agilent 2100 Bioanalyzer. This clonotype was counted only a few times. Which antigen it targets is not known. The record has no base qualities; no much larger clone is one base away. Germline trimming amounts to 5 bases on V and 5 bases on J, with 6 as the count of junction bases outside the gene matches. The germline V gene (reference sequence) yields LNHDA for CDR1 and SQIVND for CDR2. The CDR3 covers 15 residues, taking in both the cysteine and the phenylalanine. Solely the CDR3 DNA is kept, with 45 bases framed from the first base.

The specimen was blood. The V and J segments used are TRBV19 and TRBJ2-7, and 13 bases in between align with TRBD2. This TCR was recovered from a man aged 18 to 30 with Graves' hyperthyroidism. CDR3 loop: CASSPMGLAGNEQYF. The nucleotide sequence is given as TGTGCCAGTAGTCCCATGGGACTAGCGGGAAACGAGCAGTACTTC.